Listed below are T cell receptor beta chains from one sample, sequenced in a study of T-cell memory formation after mild COVID-19. A single record per CDR3 protein comes from TCRdb applying MiXCR to the 5' RACE reads. Among around 220,000 distinct CDR3 sequences listed, less than 20% were seen once. The sequenced sample consisted of PBMCs or a T cell subset sorted from them (not recorded which). These receptors originate from a man aged 18 to 30 who had mild COVID-19 (a few samples of this study predate the infection). Cell type and time point are not known. The CDR3 runs from the conserved cysteine through the conserved F or W. D genes are given only for firm matches. Clone size, where shown, is once, few, many, or a class for clones that have expanded.

TRBV7-2	few	NA	TRBJ1-1	CASSLRVGQNTEAFF	TGTGCCAGCAGCTTAAGGGTTGGGCAGAACACTGAAGCTTTCTTT
TRBV4-3	few	NA	TRBJ1-6	CASSQARGESPLHF	TGCGCCAGCAGCCAAGCCAGGGGCGAATCACCCCTCCACTTT
TRBV24-1	many	NA	TRBJ2-3	CATSDRSTDTQYF	TGTGCCACCAGTGATCGTAGCACAGATACGCAGTATTTT
TRBV18	NA	NA	TRBJ1-1	CASSPSSLTEAFF	TGTGCCAGCTCCCCGAGCAGCCTAACTGAAGCTTTCTTT
TRBV5-4	NA	NA	TRBJ2-1	CASSLVGQNNEQFF	TGTGCCAGCAGCTTGGTAGGACAGAACAATGAGCAGTTCTTC
TRBV6-1	few	NA	TRBJ2-3	CASSELTTDTQYF	TGTGCCAGCAGTGAACTAACCACAGATACGCAGTATTTT
TRBV4-3	NA	NA	TRBJ2-3	CASSWTGLSTDTQYF	TGCGCCAGCAGCTGGACGGGACTGAGCACAGATACGCAGTATTTT
TRBV4-2	NA	TRBD2	TRBJ2-3	CASSQGTSGSTDTQYF	TGTGCCAGCAGCCAAGGGACTAGCGGATCCACAGATACGCAGTATTTT
TRBV28	NA	TRBD1	TRBJ1-5	CASRQGNNQPQHF	TGTGCCAGCAGACAGGGGAACAATCAGCCCCAGCATTTT
TRBV28	few	TRBD2	TRBJ2-3	CASSLRGGGTDTQYF	TGTGCCAGCAGTTTGCGGGGGGGAGGCACAGATACGCAGTATTTT
TRBV5-6	NA	NA	TRBJ2-5	CASSFEWGTQETQYF	TGTGCCAGCAGCTTTGAGTGGGGGACTCAAGAGACCCAGTACTTC
TRBV7-2	many	TRBD1	TRBJ1-1	CASGQGVNTEAFF	TGTGCCAGCGGACAGGGGGTGAACACTGAAGCTTTCTTT
TRBV6-2/TRBV6-3	few	TRBD2	TRBJ2-2	CASSRPQGLAGGANTGELFF	TGTGCCAGCAGTAGACCCCAGGGACTAGCGGGGGGCGCGAACACCGGGGAGCTGTTTTTT
TRBV12-3/TRBV12-4	NA	NA	TRBJ1-5	CASSFVTANQPQHF	TGTGCCAGCAGTTTTGTAACAGCCAATCAGCCCCAGCATTTT
TRBV6-5	NA	NA	TRBJ2-2	CASSYVTGELFF	TGTGCCAGCAGTTACGTCACCGGGGAGCTGTTTTTT
TRBV6-1	NA	NA	TRBJ2-4	CASSEHQGGSDIQYF	TGTGCCAGCAGTGAACATCAGGGGGGATCGGACATTCAGTACTTC
TRBV5-1	NA	TRBD2	TRBJ2-3	CASSQAKTSGPTDTQYF	TGCGCCAGCAGCCAAGCTAAGACTAGCGGACCGACAGATACGCAGTATTTT
TRBV29-1	many	NA	TRBJ2-7	CSVELLGVHEQYF	TGCAGCGTTGAATTGCTGGGAGTCCACGAGCAGTACTTC
TRBV10-2	few	NA	TRBJ1-2	CASSAEGGGYTF	TGCGCCAGCAGTGCAGAGGGCGGTGGCTACACCTTC
TRBV6-5	NA	TRBD2	TRBJ2-2	CASSYPGLAGGPSTGELFF	TGTGCCAGCAGTTACCCTGGACTAGCGGGGGGGCCTTCCACCGGGGAGCTGTTTTTT
TRBV18	NA	NA	TRBJ2-3	CASSPRSYQFTDTQYF	TGTGCCAGCTCACCTCGGTCCTACCAGTTCACAGATACGCAGTATTTT
TRBV3-1	few	NA	TRBJ2-3	CASSYGGPDTQYF	TGTGCCAGCAGCTACGGGGGCCCAGATACGCAGTATTTT
TRBV10-3	NA	NA	TRBJ1-1	CAISGGRSIVITEALF	TGTGCCATCAGTGGTGGGAGGTCAATCGTGATCACTGAAGCTTTATTT
TRBV7-9	NA	NA	TRBJ1-2	CASSSQGPSYGYTF	TGTGCCAGCAGCTCCCAGGGGCCTAGCTATGGCTACACCTTC
TRBV12-3/TRBV12-4	NA	NA	TRBJ1-2	CASSQGPTPGYTF	TGTGCCAGCAGCCAAGGTCCCACCCCCGGCTACACCTTC
TRBV27	NA	TRBD2	TRBJ2-7	CASSPGLAGLSSYEQYF	TGTGCCAGCAGCCCGGGACTAGCGGGGTTAAGCTCCTACGAGCAGTACTTC
TRBV7-2	few	NA	TRBJ2-5	CASSLSGKGQETQYF	TGTGCCAGCAGCTTATCCGGGAAGGGGCAAGAGACCCAGTACTTC
TRBV6-4	few	TRBD1	TRBJ2-3	CASSDSKGQGVRDTQYF	TGTGCCAGCAGTGACTCGAAGGGACAGGGGGTGAGAGATACGCAGTATTTT
TRBV20-1	NA	NA	TRBJ1-6	CSASFPESRTRDSPLHF	TGCAGTGCTAGTTTTCCGGAGAGTAGAACCCGAGATTCACCCCTCCACTTT